The 17 T cell receptor beta chains reported below all come from one sample, sequenced in a study of breast tumors, draining lymph nodes, adjacent tissues. TCRdb independently ran MiXCR on the multiplex PCR reads; one entry per CDR3 protein. The repertoire holds 50,000 to 75,000 distinct CDR3 sequences, approximately 57% seen once, with roughly a fifth in the top ten. Sample: breast tumor tissue. The receptor set was obtained from a female donor with breast cancer. Some clones in this sample may be carry-over from other donors' samples.

J is TRBJ2-7 and V is TRBV3-1; tentative D call: TRBD1 (5 bases). Germline CDR1 and CDR2: LGHDT and YNNKEL (reference sequence). The CDR3 runs to 15 residues. V gave up 2 bases and J gave up 2 bases, with 13 bases separating them. Here the CDR3 reads CASSQTRVTTYEQYF. CDR3 DNA sequence: TGTGCCAGCAGCCAAACCAGGGTGACAACCTACGAGCAGTACTTC.

This clonotype is judged medium-sized. The J gene is TRBJ1-5, the V gene TRBV7-2; D not certain. The CDR3 runs 14 residues. Germline V gene data show CDR1 as SGHTA and CDR2 as FQGNSA. Trimming took off 4 bases at V and 5 bases at J, with 12 bases between the two ends. CDR3 nucleotides: TGTGCCAGCAGCTCCCGGGCAGCTGATCAGCCCCAGCATTTT. This gives the protein CASSSRAADQPQHF. Based on the CDR3 plus reference TRBV7-2 and TRBJ1-5, the full variable domain is GAGVSQSPSNKVTEKGKDVELRCDPISGHTALYWYRQSLGQGLEFLIYFQGNSAPDKSGLPSDRFSAERTGGSVSTLTIQRTQQEDSAVYLCASSSRAADQPQHFGDGTRLSIL.

This clonotype was counted once. V gene TRBV20-1 combines with J gene TRBJ2-3; unclear D gene. Germline V gives CDR1 DFQATT, CDR2 SNEGSKA (reference sequence). This CDR3 contains 12 residues. V was clipped by 5 bases and J by 2 bases, with 8 bases between them. Written as DNA, the CDR3 is TGCAGTGCTGCCTCCCCCACAGATACGCAGTATTTT. It yields the protein CSAASPTDTQYF.

This clonotype came up many times. CDR3 in DNA: TGTGCCAGCTCACCGGTGCAGTTATCCTCTGGAAACACCATATATTTT. It codes for CASSPVQLSSGNTIYF. The rearrangement uses TRBV18 and TRBJ1-3; D remains ambiguous. CDR1 KGHSH and CDR2 LQKENI come from the germline V gene. V lost 3 bases, J lost 0 bases, and 12 bases lay in between. The CDR3 is made up of 16 amino acids.

This chain links TRBV28 with TRBJ1-2; D is unclear. The CDR3 spans 13 residues. The germline V gene encodes CDR1 MDHEN and CDR2 SYDVKM. V dropped 7 bases and J dropped 0 bases, with 9 bases sitting between them. CDR3 in DNA: TGTGCCAGCAACTGGGCTTCTAACTATGGCTACACCTTC. This codes for CASNWASNYGYTF.

The chain joins TRBV7-9 to TRBJ2-7; D is possibly TRBD2 (7 bases). There are 14 residues in the CDR3. Trimming cost V 5 bases and J 2 bases, with 13 bases left between them. The germline V gene encodes CDR1 SEHNR and CDR2 FQNEAQ (reference sequence). The CDR3 DNA is TGTGCCAGCAGCCCTCCGCGGGGGCCCTACGAGCAGTACTTC. This gives the protein CASSPPRGPYEQYF.

This clonotype was seen many times. This CDR3 is CASSSPRTPHSGNTIYF. DNA of the CDR3: TGTGCCAGCAGCTCACCCCGGACACCCCACTCTGGAAACACCATATATTTT. The chain recombines TRBV9 with TRBJ1-3, with TRBD1 as a possible D gene (5 bases). The CDR3 is made up of 17 amino acids. Germline loops: CDR1 SGDLS, CDR2 YYNGEE. The V gene lost 4 bases and the J gene lost 0 bases, with 17 bases spanning the gap.

V gene TRBV5-4 combines with J gene TRBJ2-7; TRBD1 agrees at 12 bases. V shed 4 bases and J 7 bases; nucleotides not matched to a gene: 6. The germline V gene has CDR1 SGHNT and CDR2 YYREEE (reference sequence). The CDR3 is 14 amino acids. CDR3 in DNA: TGTGCCAGCAGCCCGGGACAGGGGGCGCTTGAGCAGTACTTC. It translates to CASSPGQGALEQYF.

The rearrangement links TRBV20-1 to TRBJ1-1, with 7 bases aligning to TRBD1. The CDR3 runs to 17 residues. The trim removed 6 bases at V and 0 bases at J, leaving 16 bases unmatched. The germline gives CDR1 DFQATT, CDR2 SNEGSKA (reference sequence). Here the CDR3 DNA reads TGCAGTGCAAGGGACAGCCAGAAGGGTAGTATGAACACTGAAGCTTTCTTT. It specifies CSARDSQKGSMNTEAFF.

This clonotype has a count of ten or more. A clone one base away is much larger, so this may be a read error. The chain combines TRBV11-2 with TRBJ2-5, with D unclear. From germline, CDR1 is SGHAT and CDR2 FQNNGV. V gave up 5 bases and J gave up 3 bases, with 22 bases separating them. The CDR3 totals 17 residues. CDR3 nucleotides: TGTGCCAGCAGCCCCCCTGGGCAGGCCGTGGGGAAAGAGACCCAGTACTTC. Protein sequence: CASSPPGQAVGKETQYF. Looking up the rest from reference TRBV11-2 and TRBJ2-5 gives the full variable domain: EAGVAQSPRYKIIEKRQSVAFWCNPISGHATLYWYQQILGQGPKLLIQFQNNGVVDDSQLPKDRFSAERLKGVDSTLKIQPAKLEDSAVYLCASSPPGQAVGKETQYFGPGTRLLVL.

The table lists this clonotype with a count of one. The chain couples TRBV20-1 to TRBJ2-7; weak D call: TRBD2 (6 bases). Germline V gene sequence: CDR1 DFQATT, CDR2 SNEGSKA (reference sequence). This CDR3 has 13 residues. V lost 2 bases and J 8 bases, leaving 16 bases between the germline ends. The CDR3 bases are TGCAGTGCTAGACCCCCGGGGACTTTACAGCAGTACTTC. Its translation: CSARPPGTLQQYF.

Regarding this clonotype: At one end, the junction sequence differs from germline, possibly due to a read error. CDR3 amino acids: CASSSWGPTDTQYF. The CDR3 DNA follows: TGTGCCAGCAGCTCATGGGGTCCCACAGATACGCAGTATTTT. V is TRBV5-1 and J is TRBJ2-3; unclear D gene. The CDR3 is 14 amino acids. CDR1 and CDR2 (germline): SGHRS, YFSETQ.

Comments on this clonotype: One end of the junction does not line up with germline, which may come from a read error. The V and J genes are TRBV20-1 and TRBJ1-4; D is undetermined. From germline, CDR1 is DFQATT and CDR2 SNEGSKA (reference sequence). The CDR3 contains 13 residues. The CDR3 loop is CSAFSGIGETLFF. The CDR3 nucleotides are TGCAGTGCTTTCTCGGGGATCGGGGAAACACTGTTTTTT.

The chain uses TRBV19 and TRBJ2-7; the match to TRBD1 covers 7 bases. Germline assignment: CDR1 LNHDA and CDR2 SQIVND (reference sequence). CDR3 length equals 15 residues. The junction had 7 bases not matched to a gene; V was cut back by 5 bases and J by 0 bases. CDR3 residues: CASSLLDRDSYEQYF. In nucleotides, the CDR3 is TGTGCCAGTAGTTTACTCGACAGGGACTCCTACGAGCAGTACTTC.

This clonotype was counted only a few times. The CDR3 does not close with the conserved phenylalanine or tryptophan, likely indicating a read error. The DNA is omitted, as the CDR3 cannot be located on it reliably, and the CDR3 follows TCRdb's listing. CDR3 in amino acids: CASSPTSTS. The chain carries TRBV6-1 and TRBJ2-5; TRBD2, the table's D call, was not compared with the DNA. The CDR3 contains 9 residues when both ends are counted. Germline CDR1 MNHNS, CDR2 SASEGT.

The chain carries TRBV29-1 and TRBJ2-1; 14 bases align to TRBD2. Germline loops: CDR1 SQVTM, CDR2 ANQGSEA. Losses at the gene ends were 3 bases for V and 6 bases for J; bases not matched to a gene: 13. The CDR3 spans 18 residues. CDR3: CSVDPYQTSGRAPNEQFF. The DNA of the CDR3 is TGCAGCGTTGACCCTTACCAGACTAGCGGGAGGGCCCCCAATGAGCAGTTCTTC.

This clonotype was counted many times. This chain joins TRBV7-9 and TRBJ1-2; D remains unclear. V was trimmed by 2 bases and J by 7 bases, leaving 14 bases between them. Germline V gene lookup returns CDR1 SEHNR and CDR2 FQNEAQ (reference sequence). The CDR3 covers 14 residues. The DNA of the CDR3 is TGTGCCAGCAGCTTAACCCCGGGCAGCGGTGGCTACACCTTC. It yields the protein CASSLTPGSGGYTF.